This TCR beta chain is from a study of T-cell reconstitution after alpha-beta-depleted transplantation in children (dated by TCRdb to the mid-2010s). For the wider study: The study quantitatively tracked T-cell immune reconstitution after TCRalphabeta/CD19-depleted allogeneic hematopoietic cell transplantation in children using TCR repertoire profiling.

Deletion took 2 bases off V and 2 bases off J, with a span of 13 bases between the germline ends. Reading from cysteine to phenylalanine, the CDR3 counts 15 amino acids. Only the CDR3 DNA stays, 45 bases, in frame from base 1. Per the germline V gene, SGHRS is the CDR1 and YFSETQ is the CDR2. In this sample, this clonotype turned up a few times. This receptor's antigen is unknown. The record has no base qualities; no much larger clone is one base away. The method behind the library was PCR. The sequencing machine was an Illumina HiSeq 2500. TCR library preparation used molecular barcoding, with unique molecular identifiers applied to normalize quantification of the TCRbeta repertoire. TCRdb trimmed public reads at Q25 via fastp, called clones via MiXCR and kept in-frame beta chains. Each CDR3 protein gets just one entry, which takes the most common genes and DNA from the rows behind it. The sample records 640,000 or so distinct CDR3 sequences, 16% of which are singletons. The top ten constitute 0.85% to 1.3% of the sample.

Sequenced material: PBMCs from the stem cell graft donor, taken from the stem cell graft. The chain uses TRBV5-1 and TRBJ1-1, with an unclear D gene assignment. The sequence was collected from a human donor who donated a stem cell graft to a child with acute myeloid leukemia. The nucleotide sequence reads as follows: TGCGCCAGCAGCTTAACGCCATCCTTTAACACTGAAGCTTTCTTT. Protein translation: CASSLTPSFNTEAFF.